This TCR beta chain was captured by sequencing in a study of cytomegalovirus exposure and HLA in healthy donors. The germline CDR1 and CDR2 sequences are MNHNS and SASEGT. CDR3 length: 19 amino acids. The germline V and J ends were trimmed by 1 base and 0 bases, with 21 bases remaining between them. Primers: 60 Vbeta forward and 13 Jbeta reverse. TCRdb's table, derived via immunoSEQ multiplex PCR, lists solely in-frame clones and lacks some. The sample lists 80,000 to 100,000 clones, approximately 80% seen once, with 10% to 13% in the top ten. The rearrangement links TRBV6-1 to TRBJ1-2; tentatively, D is TRBD1 (6 bases). This TCR was recovered from a human donor in good health. The sample consisted of PBMCs. CDR3: CASSEVRFRTGLSNYGYTF. CDR3 DNA: TGTGCCAGCAGTGAAGTAAGGTTCCGCACAGGGCTCTCTAACTATGGCTACACCTTC.